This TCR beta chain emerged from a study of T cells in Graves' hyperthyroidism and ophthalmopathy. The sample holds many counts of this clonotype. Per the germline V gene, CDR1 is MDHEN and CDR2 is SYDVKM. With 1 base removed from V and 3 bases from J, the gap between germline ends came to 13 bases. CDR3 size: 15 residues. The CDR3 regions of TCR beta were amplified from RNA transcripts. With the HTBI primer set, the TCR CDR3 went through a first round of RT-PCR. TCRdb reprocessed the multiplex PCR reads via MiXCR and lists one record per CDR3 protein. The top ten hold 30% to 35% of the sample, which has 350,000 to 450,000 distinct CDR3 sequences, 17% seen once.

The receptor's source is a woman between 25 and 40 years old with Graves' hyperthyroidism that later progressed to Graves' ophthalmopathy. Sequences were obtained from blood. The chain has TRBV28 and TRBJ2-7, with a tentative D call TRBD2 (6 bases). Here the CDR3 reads CASSLLLGTGYEQYF. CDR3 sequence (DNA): TGTGCCAGCAGTTTATTGTTGGGGACTGGCTACGAGCAGTACTTC.